This TCR beta chain comes out of a study of cytomegalovirus exposure and HLA in healthy donors. This CDR3 is 14 amino acids long. The junction had 4 bases not matched to a gene; V was cut back by 2 bases and J by 6 bases. From germline, CDR1 is LNHDA and CDR2 SQIVND (reference sequence). The PCR was carried out with 60 Vbeta primers and 13 Jbeta primers. TCRdb's table, derived via immunoSEQ multiplex PCR, lists solely in-frame clones and lacks some. The sample gives around 100,000 clones, 60% to 85% of which show up once; over 5% is in the top ten. The clonotype comes from a female donor in good health and CMV-seropositive. V is TRBV19 and J is TRBJ2-1; 7 nucleotides line up with TRBD1. The material sequenced was PBMCs. Here the CDR3 DNA reads TGTGCCAGTAGTATACAGGGACAGAGCAATGAGCAGTTCTTC. This sequence encodes CASSIQGQSNEQFF.